One sample yielded the 23 T cell receptor beta chains listed below, sequenced in a study of T cell responses to AZD1222 COVID-19 vaccine. Sequencing used immunoSEQ multiplex PCR; TCRdb keeps in-frame clones, though not all of them. Of 150,000 to 200,000 clones in the sample, 90% were seen once. The sample in question was peripheral blood, obtained on day 0 of AZD1222 vaccination. These receptors came from an adult in good health.

The CDR3 here is CATPSRVDDGYTF. In DNA form, the CDR3 reads TGCGCCACCCCTAGCAGGGTCGATGATGGCTACACCTTC. J is TRBJ1-2 and V is TRBV10-1, with D possibly TRBD1 on 5 matching bases. V was trimmed by 10 bases and J by 6 bases, leaving 18 bases between them. The CDR3 length is 13 residues. Germline loops: CDR1 WNHNN, CDR2 SYGVQD (reference sequence).

The rearrangement joins TRBV4-3 to TRBJ1-4; 7 positions agree with TRBD1. Germline-derived CDR1 and CDR2 are LGHNA and YSLEER. V shed 3 bases and J 1 base; nucleotides not matched to a gene: 14. The CDR3 extends over 19 amino acids. CDR3: CASSHRTGVGGVTNEKLFF. The CDR3 nucleotides read TGCGCCAGCAGCCATAGAACAGGGGTAGGGGGTGTAACTAATGAAAAACTGTTTTTT.

In nucleotides, the CDR3 is TGTGCCAGCACCCAAGGCGGGGGTGCTCTTGTCACCGGGGAGCTGTTTTTT. The encoded protein is CASTQGGGALVTGELFF. The chain carries TRBV5-4 and TRBJ2-2; 7 bases are a match to TRBD2. The CDR3 consists of 17 residues. CDR1 is SGHNT, CDR2 YYREEE, per germline (reference sequence). V was pared by 6 bases and J by 4 bases, with 15 bases of the junction left unmatched.

This chain joins TRBV5-4 and TRBJ2-2, with TRBD1 identical over 7 bases. In germline, CDR1 is SGHNT, CDR2 YYREEE (reference sequence). The junction had 5 bases not matched to a gene; V was cut back by 0 bases and J by 3 bases. The length of the CDR3 is 16 residues. CDR3 coding DNA: TGTGCCAGCAGCTTGGCGGGGACAGTTGACACCGGGGAGCTGTTTTTT. This gives the protein CASSLAGTVDTGELFF.

J is TRBJ2-1 and V is TRBV11-2, with TRBD1 matching 8 bases. Germline lookup yields CDR1 SGHAT and CDR2 FQNNGV. This CDR3 contains 15 residues. V dropped 4 bases and J dropped 0; count of bases not matched to a gene: 2. In DNA, the CDR3 is TGTGCCAGCAGCTCAGGACAGGGCTCCTACAATGAGCAGTTCTTC. Translating it yields CASSSGQGSYNEQFF.

The gene calls are TRBV7-2 and TRBJ1-5; D is unclear. CDR1 and CDR2 from the germline V gene are SGHTA and FQGNSA. The ends were cut back, 5 bases at V and 0 bases at J, with 8 bases in the middle. This CDR3 has 14 amino acids. The CDR3 DNA sequence: TGTGCCAGCAGCCCTCAGTATAGCAATCAGCCCCAGCATTTT. It encodes CASSPQYSNQPQHF.

The CDR3 nucleotides are TGCGCCAGCAGCCAAGGGTCCTCAGGGGGAGAGACCCAGTACTTC. Amino acids: CASSQGSSGGETQYF. V and J are TRBV4-1 and TRBJ2-5; 7 positions agree with TRBD1. Trimming cost V 1 base and J 4 bases; bases outside gene matches: 6. Germline CDR1 is MGHRA and CDR2 is YSYEKL. This CDR3 is 15 amino acids long.

J is TRBJ2-7 and V is TRBV27, with 8 positions matching TRBD1. Germline V gives CDR1 MNHEY, CDR2 SMNVEV (reference sequence). The CDR3 contains 17 residues. The junction had 14 bases not matched to a gene; V was cut back by 4 bases and J by 3 bases. Here the CDR3 reads CASSSRTGIFPIYEQYF. CDR3 sequence (DNA): TGTGCCAGCAGTTCGAGGACAGGGATCTTCCCGATCTACGAGCAGTACTTC.

The chain joins TRBV6-5 to TRBJ1-6, with 7 nucleotides matching TRBD1. Trimming at V came to 6 bases and at J to 7 bases, leaving 6 bases not matched to a gene. The germline V gene encodes CDR1 MNHEY and CDR2 SVGAGI. This CDR3 contains 14 residues. CDR3 sequence: CASSLTGPNSPLHF. The CDR3 DNA is TGTGCCAGCAGCCTGACAGGGCCAAATTCACCCCTCCACTTT.

The CDR3 DNA reads as TGCAGCGTGCGCGACAGAAGCGAAAAACTGTTTTTT. Translated: CSVRDRSEKLFF. V is TRBV29-1 and J is TRBJ1-4; possible D gene TRBD1, 5 bases. V was cut by 6 bases and J by 8 bases, with 13 bases left in between. The CDR3 is 12 amino acids. CDR1 and CDR2 (germline): SQVTM, ANQGSEA.

J is TRBJ2-7 and V is TRBV29-1; a weak D match, TRBD1 (5 bases). Germline CDR1 and CDR2: SQVTM and ANQGSEA. CDR3 length: 16 residues. V was clipped by 2 bases and J by 2 bases, with 19 bases between them. The CDR3, as DNA: TGCAGCGTTGAATTCAGGGTCACCTTGACCACCTACGAGCAGTACTTC. Amino acids: CSVEFRVTLTTYEQYF.

This rearrangement joins TRBV27 to TRBJ2-7, with TRBD1 matching over 8 bases. The CDR3 is 14 residues long. Per the germline V gene, CDR1 is MNHEY and CDR2 is SMNVEV (reference sequence). With 2 bases clipped from V and 6 bases from J, the junction kept 6 bases outside the gene matches. CDR3 sequence: CASSLGGQEGEQYF. DNA for the CDR3: TGTGCCAGCAGTTTAGGGGGACAGGAAGGCGAGCAGTACTTC.

The CDR3 reads CASSLEGLGTGELFF. In DNA, the CDR3 is TGTGCCAGCAGCTTAGAGGGTTTAGGCACCGGGGAGCTGTTTTTT. The J gene is TRBJ2-2, the V gene TRBV7-3; possible D gene TRBD2, 5 bases. Per the germline V gene, CDR1 is SGHTA and CDR2 is FQGTGA. This CDR3 has 15 residues. V was cut by 2 bases and J by 4 bases, with 11 bases left in between.

J is TRBJ1-5 and V is TRBV24-1; 7 nucleotides line up with TRBD1. The germline V gene encodes CDR1 KGHDR and CDR2 SFDVKD. The CDR3 totals 16 residues. The J segment lost 0 bases and the V segment lost 8 bases, leaving 9 bases of the junction unmatched. The CDR3, as DNA: TGTGCCACCACACGGACAGGAACAAATAGCAATCAGCCCCAGCATTTT. It specifies CATTRTGTNSNQPQHF.

The J gene is TRBJ2-7, the V gene TRBV27; D not resolved. Germline V gene lookup returns CDR1 MNHEY and CDR2 SMNVEV (reference sequence). Deletions cut 3 bases from V and 0 bases from J, with 6 bases between. The CDR3 loop spans 13 amino acids. The DNA of the CDR3 is TGTGCCAGCAGTTTTACGAGCTCCTACGAGCAGTACTTC. Translation: CASSFTSSYEQYF.

The genes are TRBV2 and TRBJ2-7, with D tentatively TRBD1 (6 bases). Trimming stripped 5 bases from V and 3 bases from J, with 8 bases between. Germline V gene sequence: CDR1 SNHLY, CDR2 FYNNEI. The CDR3 has 12 amino acids. CDR3 in DNA: TGTGCCAGCAGTACGGACAGCTACGAGCAGTACTTC. Translation: CASSTDSYEQYF.

This chain joins TRBV4-3 and TRBJ2-2; 10 nucleotides agree with TRBD2. Losses at the gene ends were 0 bases for V and 6 bases for J; bases not matched to a gene: 10. Germline CDR1 reads LGHNA; CDR2 reads YSLEER. The CDR3 sequence is 18 residues long. CDR3 in DNA: TGCGCCAGCAGCCAAGATGGCGAGCGGGGGGGCCAGGCCGGGGAGCTGTTTTTT. It specifies CASSQDGERGGQAGELFF.

The chain links TRBV5-6 to TRBJ2-2, with 7 bases lining up with TRBD1. CDR3 length: 14 residues. The germline V gene has CDR1 SGHDT and CDR2 YYEEEE. Trimming at V came to 0 bases and at J to 6 bases, leaving 2 bases not matched to a gene. The CDR3 DNA reads as TGTGCCAGCAGCTTGGACAGGGGCTCCGGGGAGCTGTTTTTT. The encoded protein is CASSLDRGSGELFF.

V usage is TRBV7-9 and J usage is TRBJ2-7; tentatively, D is TRBD1 or TRBD2 (5 bases each). CDR1 and CDR2 (germline): SEHNR, FQNEAQ (reference sequence). V was cut by 0 bases and J by 12 bases, with 18 bases left in between. This CDR3 contains 14 residues. The CDR3, as DNA: TGTGCCAGCAGCTTAGCGGCCTCGGGGCCTGCCTCGTACTTC. This gives the protein CASSLAASGPASYF.

The chain joins TRBV6-2 or TRBV6-3 to TRBJ1-1; 7 bases match TRBD1. V trimming: 6 bases; J trimming: 7 bases; junction bases outside the gene matches: 11. There are 14 residues in the CDR3. Germline CDR1 is MNHEY and CDR2 is SVGEGT. The CDR3 protein is CASSRIGGFGEAFF. DNA for the CDR3: TGTGCCAGCAGCCGGATAGGGGGCTTCGGTGAAGCTTTCTTT.

This chain uses TRBV7-8 with TRBJ1-2; TRBD1 matches 9 bases. Trimming removed 6 bases from V and 4 bases from J; junction bases left unmatched: 9. Germline V CDR1 and CDR2: SGHVS, FQNEAQ. The CDR3 runs to 15 residues. CDR3 sequence: CASRELQGALYGYTF. The DNA for the CDR3 is TGTGCCAGCAGGGAACTACAGGGGGCCCTCTATGGCTACACCTTC.

The CDR3 DNA is TGTGCCAGCAGCCCTAGTGGCAGGCCCCCGAAATCCTATGGCTACACCTTC. Its translation: CASSPSGRPPKSYGYTF. V gene TRBV27 combines with J gene TRBJ1-2; D remains ambiguous. Trimming pared 6 bases from V and 4 bases from J, leaving 24 bases between. The CDR3 has 17 amino acids. The germline V gene has CDR1 MNHEY and CDR2 SMNVEV (reference sequence).

The CDR3 region is CASSSRQSSSGTF. The DNA for the CDR3 is TGTGCCAGCAGCTCCCGACAGTCCTCGTCGGGCACCTTC. V and J are TRBV7-8 and TRBJ1-2, with D maybe TRBD1 (5 bases). V dropped 4 bases and J dropped 13 bases, with 19 bases sitting between them. Per the germline V gene, CDR1 is SGHVS and CDR2 is FQNEAQ. The CDR3 spans 13 residues.